Sequencing of this T cell receptor beta chain was carried out in a study of response to subunit inactivated influenza vaccine (dated by TCRdb to about 2018). About the study as a whole: The study used deep quantitative T cell receptor repertoire profiling to track responses to a trivalent subunit inactivated influenza vaccine. On the study overall, not on this receptor specifically: The authors proposed that each seasonal influenza vaccination may bring in only a limited number of new T cells.

CDR3 length: 14 amino acids, cysteine to phenylalanine. Here the CDR3 DNA is all that survives: 42 bases in frame from base 1. V lost 5 bases and J lost 6 bases; the stretch between them is 17 bases long. Libraries were prepared through RT-PCR. The sequencer was an Illumina HiSeq 2500. In TCRdb, the public reads were trimmed at Q25 with fastp and aligned with MiXCR, with productive beta chains retained. Rows are combined by CDR3 protein, so each entry shows the most common genes and DNA. The sample records 400,000 to 650,000 distinct CDR3 sequences, less than 7.5% of which are singletons. Together, the top ten hold about an eighth of the sample. About this clonotype: This receptor's antigen is unknown. The input lacks base qualities; no much larger clone sits a single base away.

The input for sequencing was PBMCs from blood, taken roughly 24 months after vaccination. The chain links TRBV12-3 or TRBV12-4 with TRBJ2-7, with TRBD2 perhaps the D gene, on 6 matching bases. The receptor's source is a man between 50 and 70 years old who received an inactivated influenza vaccine. Donor details come from another sample of the same person, matched by shared clones. The nucleotide sequence reads TGTGCCAGCAGTAACAGGAGGGGAGAAGGCGAGCAGTACTTC. This gives the protein CASSNRRGEGEQYF.